Following are 25 T cell receptor beta chains from one sample sequenced in a study of blood T cell repertoires in COVID-19. Libraries were prepared by immunoSEQ multiplex PCR; TCRdb keeps only in-frame clonotypes and omits some of them. The profile shows a few hundred thousand clones, about nine tenths of them singletons. What was sequenced was PBMCs or T cells enriched from blood (not recorded which). The receptors stem from a middle-aged woman who had recovered from COVID-19.

The chain carries TRBV4-3 and TRBJ2-1, with D uncertain. The V gene lost 1 base and the J gene lost 0 bases, with 10 bases spanning the gap. The CDR3 consists of 16 residues. From germline, CDR1 is LGHNA and CDR2 YSLEER. In DNA, the CDR3 is TGCGCCAGCAGCCAAGGTATAGTGAGCTCCTACAATGAGCAGTTCTTC. Residues: CASSQGIVSSYNEQFF.

The chain recombines TRBV27 with TRBJ1-1; 9 bases fit TRBD1. The CDR3 extends over 15 amino acids. Germline assignment: CDR1 MNHEY and CDR2 SMNVEV (reference sequence). V dropped 9 bases and J dropped 5; count of bases not matched to a gene: 13. The CDR3, as DNA: TGTGCCAGTGGTACAGGGGGCCGCATAAGGACTGAAGCTTTCTTT. Its translation is CASGTGGRIRTEAFF.

The chain carries TRBV27 and TRBJ2-7; tentative D call: TRBD2 (5 bases). V gave up 2 bases and J gave up 1 base, with 6 bases separating them. Germline CDR1 is MNHEY and CDR2 is SMNVEV (reference sequence). The CDR3 extends over 13 amino acids. CDR3 bases: TGTGCCAGCAGTTTAAGCGGATCCTACGAGCAGTACTTC. Residues: CASSLSGSYEQYF.

This clone occurred a few times. The chain carries TRBV4-1 and TRBJ1-4; D is undetermined. From germline, CDR1 is MGHRA and CDR2 YSYEKL. The V and J ends lost 2 bases and 7 bases respectively, with 14 bases between them. The CDR3 sequence is 15 residues long. CDR3 loop: CASSQSDVRVEKLFF. The CDR3 nucleotides are TGCGCCAGCAGCCAAAGTGATGTGCGGGTTGAAAAACTGTTTTTT.

The chain employs TRBV24-1 and TRBJ1-4; 11 nucleotides line up with TRBD1. Trimming cost V 3 bases and J 3 bases; bases outside gene matches: 5. This CDR3 spans 17 amino acids. In germline, CDR1 is KGHDR, CDR2 SFDVKD. The CDR3 spells CATSDPGQGAANEKLFF. In DNA, the CDR3 is TGTGCCACCAGTGATCCCGGACAGGGGGCGGCTAATGAAAAACTGTTTTTT.

The chain is built from TRBV27 and TRBJ2-3, with D tentatively TRBD1 (5 bases). The CDR3 spans 15 residues. V was shortened by 5 bases and J by 4 bases, with 16 bases between the two germline ends. CDR1 is MNHEY and CDR2 is SMNVEV in the germline V gene (reference sequence). CDR3 in DNA: TGTGCCAGCAGTCGGACACCTGCCCGCGCAGATACGCAGTATTTT. It encodes CASSRTPARADTQYF.

V usage is TRBV5-8 and J usage is TRBJ2-2, with D uncertain. This CDR3 region has 17 residues. V was clipped by 0 bases and J by 2 bases, with 14 bases between them. The germline V gene has CDR1 SGHTS and CDR2 YDEGEE. The CDR3 reads CASSLVVPGGNTGELFF. In DNA form, the CDR3 reads TGTGCCAGCAGCTTGGTGGTGCCGGGTGGTAACACCGGGGAGCTGTTTTTT.

This chain connects TRBV19 to TRBJ1-4; no clear D gene. The V gene lost 5 bases and the J gene lost 4 bases, with 14 bases spanning the gap. From germline, CDR1 is LNHDA and CDR2 SQIVND (reference sequence). There are 15 residues in the CDR3. The CDR3 loop is CASSQKTGFNEKLFF. For the CDR3, the DNA is TGTGCCAGTAGTCAGAAAACGGGTTTTAATGAAAAACTGTTTTTT.

The chain employs TRBV6-5 and TRBJ1-2; no firm D call. Germline-derived CDR1 and CDR2 are MNHEY and SVGAGI. The CDR3 spans 13 residues. Trimming removed 10 bases at V and 5 bases at J, with 17 bases between. The CDR3 bases are TGTGCCACCCTCAACAGTCCCAGATATGGCTACACCTTC. Protein sequence: CATLNSPRYGYTF.

The chain is built from TRBV9 and TRBJ2-5; 9 bases match TRBD2. This CDR3 is built from 16 residues. The V gene end was trimmed by 4 bases and the J gene end by 1 base; junction bases not matched to a gene: 8. Germline V gene sequence: CDR1 SGDLS, CDR2 YYNGEE. The CDR3 DNA reads TGTGCCAGCAGCTCACCTAGCGGGATTACCCAAGAGACCCAGTACTTC. This codes for CASSSPSGITQETQYF.

The gene calls are TRBV28 and TRBJ2-5; TRBD1 might be the D (6 bases). CDR1 and CDR2 from the germline V gene are MDHEN and SYDVKM. V was trimmed by 3 bases and J by 5 bases, leaving 10 bases between them. The CDR3 runs 13 residues. CDR3 DNA: TGTGCCAGCAGTTTTAGGGGGTTTGAGACCCAGTACTTC. It is translated as CASSFRGFETQYF. Supplemented by reference TRBV28 and TRBJ2-5, the full variable domain reads DVKVTQSSRYLVKRTGEKVFLECVQDMDHENMFWYRQDPGLGLRLIYFSYDVKMKEKGDIPEGYSVSREKKERFSLILESASTNQTSMYLCASSFRGFETQYFGPGTRLLVL.

This clone has only a few counts. The rearrangement uses TRBV12-3 or TRBV12-4 and TRBJ1-4; D possibly corresponds to TRBD1 (5 bases). CDR3 length: 13 amino acids. V was pared by 5 bases and J by 8 bases, with 12 bases between. For the CDR3, the DNA is TGTGCCAGCAGTCCCTTCGGGGGAGAAAAACTGTTTTTT. The encoded protein is CASSPFGGEKLFF.

This clone was detected once. The V call is TRBV5-4, the J call TRBJ1-4, with D maybe TRBD1 (5 bases). V was cut by 4 bases and J by 0 bases, with 13 bases left in between. The CDR3 runs to 16 residues. CDR1 and CDR2 from the germline V gene are SGHNT and YYREEE (reference sequence). DNA of the CDR3: TGTGCCAGCAGCCGTAGGACACAGACAACTAATGAAAAACTGTTTTTT. As protein: CASSRRTQTTNEKLFF.

The rearrangement joins TRBV28 to TRBJ1-4, with a weak D call TRBD1 (6 bases). Germline V CDR1 and CDR2: MDHEN, SYDVKM. V lost 7 bases, J lost 7 bases, and 16 bases lay in between. The length of the CDR3 is 14 residues. The CDR3 region has the DNA TGTGCCAGCACAACAGGGTCCCGAGGTGAAAAACTGTTTTTT. Its protein product is CASTTGSRGEKLFF.

The chain combines TRBV9 with TRBJ1-6; TRBD1 matches 7 bases. The V gene's germline CDR1 is SGDLS and CDR2 YYNGEE. J was trimmed by 7 bases and V by 0 bases; bases with no gene match: 10. The CDR3 is 17 amino acids. CDR3 DNA: TGTGCCAGCAGCGTAGGGGACCCGGGACAGAGGAATTCACCCCTCCACTTT. Its translation: CASSVGDPGQRNSPLHF.

This chain links TRBV12-5 with TRBJ2-2; D perhaps matches TRBD1 (5 bases). CDR1 is LGHNT and CDR2 is FRNRAP in the germline V gene. V lost 1 base and J 4 bases, leaving 7 bases between the germline ends. This CDR3 spans 14 amino acids. The CDR3 DNA reads as TGTGCTAGTGGTTTGGCCAGGGCCACCGGGGAGCTGTTTTTT. It yields the protein CASGLARATGELFF.

The chain links TRBV11-3 to TRBJ2-5; the match to TRBD2 covers 7 bases. The CDR3 length is 15 residues. J was trimmed by 2 bases and V by 5 bases; bases with no gene match: 8. The germline V gene encodes CDR1 SGHNT and CDR2 YENEEA. DNA of the CDR3: TGTGCCAGCAGCCCTGGGGGGGAGGAACAAGAGACCCAGTACTTC. Its protein product is CASSPGGEEQETQYF.

This chain connects TRBV3-1 (or the pseudogene TRBV3-2) to TRBJ2-3; 8 nucleotides align to TRBD2. The CDR3 has 16 amino acids. The J segment lost 0 bases and the V segment lost 4 bases, leaving 6 bases of the junction unmatched. CDR1 is LGHDT, CDR2 YNNKEL, per germline (reference sequence). The CDR3 DNA reads TGTGCCAGCAGCCGCCGACTAGCGCAGAGCACAGATACGCAGTATTTT. Translation gives CASSRRLAQSTDTQYF.

This chain uses TRBV11-3 with TRBJ2-1; 10 bases line up with TRBD1. Germline V CDR1 and CDR2: SGHNT, YENEEA. The CDR3 extends over 15 amino acids. V dropped 1 base and J dropped 9; count of bases not matched to a gene: 6. CDR3 DNA: TGTGCCAGCAGCTTAGGGACAGGGGGGAATACTGAGCAGTTCTTC. Translating it yields CASSLGTGGNTEQFF.

This clone was counted a few times. The rearrangement links TRBV9 to TRBJ2-3; 9 nucleotides align to TRBD1. In germline, CDR1 is SGDLS, CDR2 YYNGEE. This CDR3 region has 15 residues. V was pared by 4 bases and J by 3 bases, with 6 bases of the junction left unmatched. CDR3 protein: CASSIRDRVTDTQYF. The CDR3 nucleotides are TGTGCCAGCAGCATCCGGGACAGGGTAACAGATACGCAGTATTTT.

V usage is TRBV2 and J usage is TRBJ1-2, with D possibly matching TRBD1 (5 bases). This CDR3 has 13 residues. Germline CDR1 reads SNHLY; CDR2 reads FYNNEI. Trimming removed 6 bases at V and 7 bases at J, with 15 bases between. DNA of the CDR3: TGTGCCAGCAGCGGTTCTCTAGGGGTTGGCTACACCTTC. This encodes CASSGSLGVGYTF.

The rearrangement uses TRBV6-4 and TRBJ2-3; D remains unclear. The CDR3 has 14 residues. CDR1 is MRHNA and CDR2 is SNTAGT in the germline V gene. V shed 6 bases and J shed 0 bases, with 10 bases lying between them. CDR3 region: CASSYSSSTDTQYF. DNA of the CDR3: TGTGCCAGCAGCTATTCCTCAAGCACAGATACGCAGTATTTT.

This rearrangement joins TRBV9 to TRBJ2-7; D gene unclear. V was cut by 1 base and J by 4 bases, with 12 bases left in between. The CDR3 is made up of 14 amino acids. The germline gives CDR1 SGDLS, CDR2 YYNGEE. In DNA form, the CDR3 reads TGTGCCAGCAGCGTATCAACGGGTCCGTACGAGCAGTACTTC. Translating gives CASSVSTGPYEQYF.

The V and J genes are TRBV6-5 and TRBJ1-1; no definite D call. V lost 0 bases, J lost 13 bases, and 18 bases lay in between. Germline CDR1 is MNHEY and CDR2 is SVGAGI. The CDR3 has 14 amino acids. The CDR3 protein is CASSYSGTNLVCFF. The CDR3 bases are TGTGCCAGCAGTTACTCTGGCACCAACCTTGTGTGTTTCTTT.

The chain couples TRBV4-3 to TRBJ1-2, with D possibly being TRBD1 (6 bases). This CDR3 region has 14 residues. V was trimmed by 0 bases and J by 5 bases, leaving 10 bases between them. Germline CDR1 LGHNA, CDR2 YSLEER. Here the CDR3 DNA reads TGCGCCAGCAGCCAAGAGGACAGAGAGTATGGCTACACCTTC. Its protein is CASSQEDREYGYTF.